This T cell receptor (beta chain) was captured in a study of beta chain features in type 1 diabetes. Study-level information: Across every sample, roughly 100 million sorted cells were examined in total.

Concerning this clone: What it binds is unknown.

Study-level findings and limits: There were fewer insertions and more deletions at the VDJ junctions of type 1 diabetes patients.

This CDR3 is built from 14 residues. Trimming took 5 bases from V and 4 from J; bases not matched to a gene: 6. The V gene's germline CDR1 is MNHEY and CDR2 SVGAGI. Since all of the isolated RNA was reverse transcribed, expressed TCRB transcripts were what got sequenced. Each sample of naive, central memory or regulatory T cells had, on average, roughly 3.4 million reads. Produced via immunoSEQ multiplex PCR; TCRdb's table is partial and in-frame only. The sample carries about 150,000 clones, about 7.3% recorded once. The specimen sequenced was central memory CD4+ T cells from blood. This TCR derives from a man aged 18-30 years in good health. The gene calls are TRBV6-5 and TRBJ2-5; 8 bases map to TRBD2. CDR3 bases: TGTGCCAGCAGTCGCCGGGGGGGCCCAGAGACCCAGTACTTC. Its translation is CASSRRGGPETQYF.